This T cell receptor beta chain is from a study of CD8+ T cells in alopecia areata. Study summary: A regimen of oral tofacitinib, 5 to 10 mg twice daily, was given to treated patients.

Sequencing templates came from extracted RNA that was reverse transcribed into cDNA. TCRdb's copy holds only in-frame clones and misses some; the assay was immunoSEQ multiplex PCR. The sample consists of fewer than 4,000 clones, less than 80% of them appearing once. A remark on this clone: Its antigen is not known.

Notes on the study in general: Tofacitinib produced a significant decrease in scalp clonality and in expanded CD8+ clones among the top 100. In blood and scalp, many expanded lesional clones persisted during tofacitinib.

Losses at the gene ends were 4 bases for V and 7 bases for J; bases not matched to a gene: 9. This CDR3 is built from 15 residues. Looked up from germline, CDR1 is SGHTA and CDR2 is FQGNSA. Treatment of the sample: oral pan-JAK inhibitor, 5-10 mg twice daily. Collected material from alopecia areata patients comprised lesional scalp punch biopsies and peripheral blood. The starting material was skin, obtained at week 24, from a patient treated with tofacitinib. The TCR comes from a human donor with alopecia areata. The V and J genes are TRBV7-2 and TRBJ2-1; 8 bases agree with TRBD1. CDR3 protein: CASSSRGQGGNEQFF. The CDR3 coding sequence is TGTGCCAGCAGCTCTAGAGGACAGGGAGGAAATGAGCAGTTCTTC.